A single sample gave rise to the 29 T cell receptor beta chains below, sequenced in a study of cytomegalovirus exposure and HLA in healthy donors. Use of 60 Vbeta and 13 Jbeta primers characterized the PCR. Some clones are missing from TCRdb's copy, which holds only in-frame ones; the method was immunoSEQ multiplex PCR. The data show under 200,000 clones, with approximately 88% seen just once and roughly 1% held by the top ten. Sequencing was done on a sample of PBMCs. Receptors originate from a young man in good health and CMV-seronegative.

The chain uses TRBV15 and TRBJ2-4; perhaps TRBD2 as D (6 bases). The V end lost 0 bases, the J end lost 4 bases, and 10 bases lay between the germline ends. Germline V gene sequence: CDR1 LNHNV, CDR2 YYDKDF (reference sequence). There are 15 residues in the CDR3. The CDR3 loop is CATSRDLAGKNIQYF. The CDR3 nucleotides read TGTGCCACCAGCAGAGATCTGGCGGGGAAAAACATTCAGTACTTC.

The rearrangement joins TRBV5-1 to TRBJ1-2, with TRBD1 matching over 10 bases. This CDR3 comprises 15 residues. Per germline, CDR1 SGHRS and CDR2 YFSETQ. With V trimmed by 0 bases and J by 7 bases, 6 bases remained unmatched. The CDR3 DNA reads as TGCGCCAGCAGCTTGGAGGGACAGGGGTCTGGTGGCTACACCTTC. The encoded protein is CASSLEGQGSGGYTF.

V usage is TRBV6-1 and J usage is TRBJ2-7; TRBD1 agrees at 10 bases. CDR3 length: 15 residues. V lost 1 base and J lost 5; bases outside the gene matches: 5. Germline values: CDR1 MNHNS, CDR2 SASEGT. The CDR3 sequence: CASSEVGQGYNEQYF. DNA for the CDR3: TGTGCCAGCAGTGAAGTGGGACAGGGGTACAACGAGCAGTACTTC.

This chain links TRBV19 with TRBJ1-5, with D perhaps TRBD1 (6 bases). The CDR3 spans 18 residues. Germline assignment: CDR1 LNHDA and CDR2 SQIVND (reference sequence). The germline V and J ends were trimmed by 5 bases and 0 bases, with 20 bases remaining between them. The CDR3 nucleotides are TGTGCCAGTAGTCTTCGTGGGGGCCTCCTGGGTAGCAATCAGCCCCAGCATTTT. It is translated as CASSLRGGLLGSNQPQHF.

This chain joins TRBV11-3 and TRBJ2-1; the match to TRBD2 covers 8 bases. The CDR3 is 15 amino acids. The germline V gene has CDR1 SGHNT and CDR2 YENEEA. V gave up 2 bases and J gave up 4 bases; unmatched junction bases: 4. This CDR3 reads CASSLRTSRYNEQFF. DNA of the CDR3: TGTGCCAGCAGCTTAAGGACTAGCAGGTACAATGAGCAGTTCTTC.

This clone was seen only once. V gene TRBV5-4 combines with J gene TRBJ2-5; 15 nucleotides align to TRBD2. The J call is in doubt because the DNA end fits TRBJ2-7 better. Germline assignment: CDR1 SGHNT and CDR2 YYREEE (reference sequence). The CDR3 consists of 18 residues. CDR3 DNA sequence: TGTGCCAGCAGCCCCATCGGACTAGCGGGGGGGAGCTCCTACGAGCAGTACTTC. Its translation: CASSPIGLAGGSSYEQYF.

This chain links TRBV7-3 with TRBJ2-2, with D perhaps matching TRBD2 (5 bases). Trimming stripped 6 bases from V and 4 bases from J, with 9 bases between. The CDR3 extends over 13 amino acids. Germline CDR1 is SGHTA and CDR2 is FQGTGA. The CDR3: CASSLAITGELFF. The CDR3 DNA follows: TGTGCCAGCAGTCTAGCCATCACCGGGGAGCTGTTTTTT.

The CDR3 DNA reads TGCGCCAGCAGCTCCTGGTCGGGAGCCGCGAACACTGAAGCTTTCTTT. This encodes CASSSWSGAANTEAFF. The chain combines TRBV5-1 with TRBJ1-1; D remains unclear. The CDR3 spans 16 residues. Per the germline V gene, CDR1 is SGHRS and CDR2 is YFSETQ. The ends were cut back, 3 bases at V and 1 base at J, with 16 bases in the middle.

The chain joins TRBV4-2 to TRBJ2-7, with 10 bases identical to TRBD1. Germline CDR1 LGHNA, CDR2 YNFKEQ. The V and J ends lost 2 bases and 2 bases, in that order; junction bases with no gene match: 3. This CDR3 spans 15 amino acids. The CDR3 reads CASSQRTGGPYEQYF. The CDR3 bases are TGTGCCAGCAGCCAACGGACAGGGGGTCCCTACGAGCAGTACTTC.

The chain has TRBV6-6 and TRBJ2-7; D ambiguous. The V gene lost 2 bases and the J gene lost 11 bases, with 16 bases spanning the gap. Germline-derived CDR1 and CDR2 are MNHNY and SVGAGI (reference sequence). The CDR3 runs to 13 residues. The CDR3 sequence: CASSYLENSPKYF. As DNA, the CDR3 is TGTGCCAGCAGTTACCTTGAAAACAGCCCGAAGTACTTC.

The CDR3 DNA follows: TGTGCCAGCAGCGCCGGGACAACCTACGAGCAGTACTTC. This encodes CASSAGTTYEQYF. This chain joins TRBV7-6 and TRBJ2-7, with a tentative D call TRBD1 (6 bases). Germline-derived CDR1 and CDR2 are SGHVS and FNYEAQ. V lost 5 bases, J lost 2 bases, and 10 bases lay in between. CDR3 size: 13 residues. Combining the CDR3 with reference TRBV7-6 and TRBJ2-7 gives the whole variable domain GAGVSQSPRYKVTKRGQDVALRCDPISGHVSLYWYRQALGQGPEFLTYFNYEAQQDKSGLPNDRFSAERPEGSISTLTIQRTEQRDSAMYRCASSAGTTYEQYFGPGTRLTVT.

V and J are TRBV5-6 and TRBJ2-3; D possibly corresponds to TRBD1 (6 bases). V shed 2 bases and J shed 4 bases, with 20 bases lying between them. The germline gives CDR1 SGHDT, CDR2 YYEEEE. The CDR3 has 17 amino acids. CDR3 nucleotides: TGTGCCAGCAGCTTAGAGGGACAAGGGTTACGTGCAGATACGCAGTATTTT. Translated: CASSLEGQGLRADTQYF.

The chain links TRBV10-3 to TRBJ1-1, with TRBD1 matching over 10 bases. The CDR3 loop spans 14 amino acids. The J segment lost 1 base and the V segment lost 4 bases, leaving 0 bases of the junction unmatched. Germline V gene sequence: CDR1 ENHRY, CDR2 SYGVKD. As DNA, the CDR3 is TGTGCCATCAGTGGACAGGGGGCGAACACTGAAGCTTTCTTT. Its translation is CAISGQGANTEAFF.

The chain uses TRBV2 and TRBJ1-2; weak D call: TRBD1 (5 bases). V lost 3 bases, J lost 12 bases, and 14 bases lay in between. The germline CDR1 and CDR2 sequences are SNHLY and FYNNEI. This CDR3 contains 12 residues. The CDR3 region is CASSDRGNGDTF. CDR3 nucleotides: TGTGCCAGCAGTGATCGGGGGAATGGTGACACCTTC.

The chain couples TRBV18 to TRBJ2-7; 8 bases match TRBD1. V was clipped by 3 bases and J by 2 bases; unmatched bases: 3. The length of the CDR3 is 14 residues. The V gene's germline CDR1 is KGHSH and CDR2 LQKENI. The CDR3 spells CASSPGQEPYEQYF. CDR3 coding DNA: TGTGCCAGCTCACCGGGACAGGAACCCTACGAGCAGTACTTC.

CDR3 sequence (DNA): TGCGCCAGCAGAAAGAACAGGGAGGGAAACACCATATATTTT. Its translation: CASRKNREGNTIYF. The chain carries TRBV4-1 and TRBJ1-3; D is perhaps TRBD1 (6 bases). V dropped 6 bases and J dropped 4 bases, with 13 bases sitting between them. Germline V gene lookup returns CDR1 MGHRA and CDR2 YSYEKL. The CDR3 totals 14 residues.

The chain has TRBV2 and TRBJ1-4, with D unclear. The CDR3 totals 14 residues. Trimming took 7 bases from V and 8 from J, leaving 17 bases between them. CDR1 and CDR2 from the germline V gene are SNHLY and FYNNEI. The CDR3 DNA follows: TGTGCCAGCACCAGAACGGTACAGACCGAAAAACTGTTTTTT. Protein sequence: CASTRTVQTEKLFF.

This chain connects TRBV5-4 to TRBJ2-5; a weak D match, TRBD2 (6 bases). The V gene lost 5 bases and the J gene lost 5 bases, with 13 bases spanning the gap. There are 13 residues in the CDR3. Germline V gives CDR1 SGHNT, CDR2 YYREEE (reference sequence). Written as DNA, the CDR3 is TGTGCCAGCAGTGTAGCGGTTCGGGAGACCCAGTACTTC. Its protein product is CASSVAVRETQYF.

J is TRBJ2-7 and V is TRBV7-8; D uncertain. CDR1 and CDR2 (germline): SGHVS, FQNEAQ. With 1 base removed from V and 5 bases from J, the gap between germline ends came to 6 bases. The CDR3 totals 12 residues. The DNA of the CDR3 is TGTGCCAGCAGCTTAGTACTCCACGAGCAGTACTTC. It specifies CASSLVLHEQYF.

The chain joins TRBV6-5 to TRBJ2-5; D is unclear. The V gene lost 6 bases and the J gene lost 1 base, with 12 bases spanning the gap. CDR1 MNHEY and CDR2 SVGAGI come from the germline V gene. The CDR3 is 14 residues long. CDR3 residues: CASSARLLQETQYF. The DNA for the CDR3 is TGTGCCAGCAGCGCCCGACTCCTCCAAGAGACCCAGTACTTC.

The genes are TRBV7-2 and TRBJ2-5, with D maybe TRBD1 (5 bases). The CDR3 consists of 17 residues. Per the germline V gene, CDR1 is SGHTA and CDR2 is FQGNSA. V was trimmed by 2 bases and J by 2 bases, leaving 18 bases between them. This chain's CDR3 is CASSLRGGYWTQETQYF. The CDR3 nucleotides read TGTGCCAGCAGCTTAAGGGGCGGCTACTGGACACAAGAGACCCAGTACTTC.

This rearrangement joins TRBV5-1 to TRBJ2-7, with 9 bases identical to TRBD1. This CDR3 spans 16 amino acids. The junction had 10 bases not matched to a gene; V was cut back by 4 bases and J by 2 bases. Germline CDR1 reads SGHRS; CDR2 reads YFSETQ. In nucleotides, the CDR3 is TGCGCCAGCAGCCCCCTCCCGGGACAGGGAACCTACGAGCAGTACTTC. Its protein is CASSPLPGQGTYEQYF.

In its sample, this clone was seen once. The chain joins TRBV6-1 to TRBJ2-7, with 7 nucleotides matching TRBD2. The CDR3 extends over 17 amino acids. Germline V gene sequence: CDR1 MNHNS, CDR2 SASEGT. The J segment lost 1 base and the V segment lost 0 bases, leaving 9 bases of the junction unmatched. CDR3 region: CASSEAPWREISYEQYF. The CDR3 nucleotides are TGTGCCAGCAGTGAAGCACCCTGGCGGGAGATATCCTACGAGCAGTACTTC.

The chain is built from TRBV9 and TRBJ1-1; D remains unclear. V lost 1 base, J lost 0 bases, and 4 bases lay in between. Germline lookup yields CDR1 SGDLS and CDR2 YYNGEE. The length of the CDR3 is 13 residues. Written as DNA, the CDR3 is TGTGCCAGCAGCGTATCAGTGAACACTGAAGCTTTCTTT. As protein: CASSVSVNTEAFF.

CDR3 nucleotide sequence: TGTGCCAGCAGCTTCCGGGGGACCAACACCGGGGAGCTGTTTTTT. Amino acid sequence: CASSFRGTNTGELFF. J is TRBJ2-2 and V is TRBV7-2, with a tentative D call TRBD2 (6 bases). Germline V CDR1 and CDR2: SGHTA, FQGNSA. Trimming removed 3 bases from V and 2 bases from J, with 10 bases in between. The CDR3 sequence is 15 residues long.

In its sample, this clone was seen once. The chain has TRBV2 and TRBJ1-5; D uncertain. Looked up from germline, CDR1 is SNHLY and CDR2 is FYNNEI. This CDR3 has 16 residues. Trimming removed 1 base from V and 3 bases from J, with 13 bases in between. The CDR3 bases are TGTGCCAGCAGTGAAGGCGGCCGCCGCCTCAATCAGCCCCAGCATTTT. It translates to CASSEGGRRLNQPQHF.

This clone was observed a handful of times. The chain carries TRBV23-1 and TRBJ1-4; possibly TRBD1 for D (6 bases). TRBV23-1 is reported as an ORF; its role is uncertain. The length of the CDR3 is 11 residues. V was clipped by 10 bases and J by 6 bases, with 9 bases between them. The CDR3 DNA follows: TGCGCCACGCACAGGGATGAAAAACTGTTTTTT. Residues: CATHRDEKLFF.

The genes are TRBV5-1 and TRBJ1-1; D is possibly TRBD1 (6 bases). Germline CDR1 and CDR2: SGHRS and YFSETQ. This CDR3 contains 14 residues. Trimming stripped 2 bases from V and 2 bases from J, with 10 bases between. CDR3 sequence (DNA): TGCGCCAGCAGCTTTGGACAGCTAAACACTGAAGCTTTCTTT. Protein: CASSFGQLNTEAFF.

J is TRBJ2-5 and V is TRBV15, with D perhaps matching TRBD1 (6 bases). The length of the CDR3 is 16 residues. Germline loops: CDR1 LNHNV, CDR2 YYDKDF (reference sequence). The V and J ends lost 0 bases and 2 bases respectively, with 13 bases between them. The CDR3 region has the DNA TGTGCCACCAGCAGAGATGGGACACGCGTTCAAGAGACCCAGTACTTC. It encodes CATSRDGTRVQETQYF.